The sample holds many counts of the clone carrying this TCR beta chain. Its antigen is currently unknown. 5'RACE template switching produced TCR cDNA carrying a universal primer site and UMIs. One entry per CDR3 protein, called by TCRdb with MiXCR from the 5' RACE reads. The sample holds hundreds of thousands of distinct CDR3 sequences, roughly 3.5% seen once. The data belong to a study of T cells after yellow fever vaccination. Study summary: SMART-Seq v4 Ultra Low Input prepared the low-cell-number fractions.

Study-level results: After the booster, over 95% of CD4 and 88% of CD8 primary-response clones were re-detected.

The receptor's source is a man aged 18 to 29 who received the YFV17D yellow fever vaccine. The sample consisted of PBMCs, taken on the day of the yellow fever booster vaccination.

In DNA, the CDR3 is TGTGCCAGCGGGACCCAAGAGACCCAGTACTTC. This codes for CASGTQETQYF. The rearrangement uses TRBV11-2 and TRBJ2-5, with D perhaps matching TRBD1 or TRBD2 (5 bases each). The ends were cut back, 8 bases at V and 1 base at J, with 5 bases in the middle. The CDR3 sequence is 11 residues long. CDR1 and CDR2 from the germline V gene are SGHAT and FQNNGV.